The T cell receptor beta chain described here comes from a study of shared clonotypes between healthy human individuals. Whole-study findings and limits: In contrast to clonotypes shared by all four donors, non-shared clonotypes had lower generation probabilities.

Positive CCR7 selection of CD45RO-negative cells yielded the naive CD8 cells, and terminally differentiated effector memory CD45RA+ cells were excluded. In the source study's methods: Junction-only sequences without quality scores came from ImmunoSEQ, so filtering differed. Some clones are missing from TCRdb's copy, which holds only in-frame ones; the method was immunoSEQ multiplex PCR. V, J and clone size derive from that table, while D and trimming were established from the DNA sequence. This table holds about 2 million clones, approximately 95% found once. A remark on this clone: What it recognizes is unknown. Other DNA variants within this sample encode the same CDR3.

This CDR3 region has 16 residues. Germline V gene sequence: CDR1 SGDLS, CDR2 YYNGEE. The V end lost 2 bases, the J end lost 0 bases, and 11 bases lay between the germline ends. The receptor was derived from a young man in good health. The rearrangement uses TRBV9 and TRBJ2-2; D may correspond to TRBD1 or TRBD2 (5 bases each). The sample comprised naive CD8+ T cells sorted from blood. The CDR3 sequence is CASSVSGTANTGELFF. The CDR3 DNA is TGTGCCAGCAGCGTTTCCGGGACCGCGAACACCGGGGAGCTGTTTTTT.